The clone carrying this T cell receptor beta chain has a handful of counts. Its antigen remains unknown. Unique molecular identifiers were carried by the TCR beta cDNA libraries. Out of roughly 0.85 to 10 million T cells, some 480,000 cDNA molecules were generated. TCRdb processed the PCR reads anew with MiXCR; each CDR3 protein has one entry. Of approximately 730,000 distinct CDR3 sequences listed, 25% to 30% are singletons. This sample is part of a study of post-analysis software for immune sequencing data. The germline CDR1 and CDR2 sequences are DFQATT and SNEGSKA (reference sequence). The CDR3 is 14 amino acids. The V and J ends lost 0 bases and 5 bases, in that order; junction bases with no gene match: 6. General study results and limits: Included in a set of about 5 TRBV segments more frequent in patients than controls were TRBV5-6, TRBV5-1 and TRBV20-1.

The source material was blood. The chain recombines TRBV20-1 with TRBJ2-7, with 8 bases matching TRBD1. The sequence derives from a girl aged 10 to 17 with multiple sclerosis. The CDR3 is CSARDRTGMNEQYF. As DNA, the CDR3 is TGCAGTGCTAGAGACCGGACAGGGATGAACGAGCAGTACTTC.